This entry concerns a single TCR beta chain. Its antigen is not known. Some clones are missing from TCRdb's copy, which holds only in-frame ones; the method was immunoSEQ multiplex PCR. The data show around 160,000 clones, roughly 90% seen once. This sample stems from a study of cytotoxic CD8 clonotypes in ibrutinib-treated CLL. Whole-study context: Productive templates per sample averaged 255,043; productive rearrangements, roughly 100,000.

Germline CDR1 and CDR2: WSHSY and SAAADI. The length of the CDR3 is 15 residues. V dropped 6 bases and J dropped 5 bases, with 16 bases sitting between them. General study points: Relative to age-matched healthy donors, clonality at baseline was higher, and it tracked circulating CD8+ T-cell counts. A rise in clonality was seen at ibrutinib response, and a fall back toward baseline was seen at progression.

The V call is TRBV10-2, the J call TRBJ2-2; D is possibly TRBD2 (5 bases). This clonotype was obtained from a human donor with chronic lymphocytic leukemia. The sequences come from PBMCs, collected at disease progression, from a patient treated with ibrutinib. In DNA form, the CDR3 reads TGCGCCAGCAGCCTAGGGTTTACGGGGACCGGGGAGCTGTTTTTT. Its protein product is CASSLGFTGTGELFF.